The sequence of this T cell receptor (beta chain) was determined in a study of blood T cell repertoires in COVID-19. Turning to the study itself: Collection of acute and convalescent COVID-19 samples took place in the United States, Italy and Spain.

In the authors' methods: Amplification of reference gene primers provided the estimated nucleated cell counts. Libraries were prepared by immunoSEQ multiplex PCR; TCRdb keeps only in-frame clonotypes and omits some of them. V and J calls and clone size come straight from that table; D and trimming were deduced from the DNA. Of 95,000 or so clones in the sample, over 70% were seen once. Germline lookup yields CDR1 LNHDA and CDR2 SQIVND (reference sequence). This CDR3 contains 12 residues. V was clipped by 5 bases and J by 12 bases, with 14 bases between them. J is TRBJ2-1 and V is TRBV19; D possibly corresponds to TRBD2 (6 bases). The clonotype comes from a man of 80 years or more with active or convalescent COVID-19. Sequencing was performed on peripheral blood. CDR3 sequence (DNA): TGTGCCAGTAGTCTCGGGACTCCACGGCAGTTCTTC. It encodes CASSLGTPRQFF.